These T cell receptor beta chains were read from a single sample in a study of T cell responses to AZD1222 COVID-19 vaccine. Measured with immunoSEQ multiplex PCR; TCRdb has only the in-frame clones, and not every one. The data contain approximately 70,000 clones, over 70% of them singletons. The sequencing used peripheral blood, collected 28 days after the second AZD1222 dose. The receptor source for this set is an adult who received the AZD1222 COVID-19 vaccine. CDR3s include the opening cysteine and the closing phenylalanine or tryptophan. Each record gives: CDR3 protein, CDR3 DNA, V gene, D gene, CDR3 length, clone size, J gene. D genes are given only for firm matches. Clone size is given for some rows only: seen once, a few or many times, or a class if the clone is expanded.

CAWSQGILRNTIYF	TGTGCCTGGAGTCAAGGGATCCTTCGAAACACCATATATTTT	TRBV30	.	14	few	TRBJ1-3
CASQPRQGGTEAFF	TGCGCCAGCCAACCCCGGCAGGGCGGCACTGAAGCTTTCTTT	TRBV4-1	.	14	.	TRBJ1-1
CASSPWTGGNTEAFF	TGTGCCAGCAGCCCGTGGACAGGAGGGAACACTGAAGCTTTCTTT	TRBV7-9	TRBD1	15	once	TRBJ1-1
CASSYSTGELFF	TGTGCCAGCAGTTACTCGACCGGGGAGCTGTTTTTT	TRBV6-2/TRBV6-3	.	12	.	TRBJ2-2
CASARANEKLFF	TGTGCCAGCGCGAGGGCTAATGAAAAACTGTTTTTT	TRBV27	.	12	.	TRBJ1-4
CASSLGFISGNTIYF	TGCGCCAGCAGCCTGGGTTTTATTTCGGGAAACACCATATATTTT	TRBV5-1	.	15	.	TRBJ1-3
CASSYSTAGPNTEAFF	TGTGCCAGCAGTTACTCAACCGCGGGGCCGAACACTGAAGCTTTCTTT	TRBV6-5	.	16	.	TRBJ1-1
CASSLGNSPLHF	TGTGCCAGCAGCTTAGGGAATTCACCCCTCCACTTT	TRBV7-9	.	12	.	TRBJ1-6
CASSFGGEGTEAFF	TGCGCCAGCAGCTTTGGGGGCGAGGGCACTGAAGCTTTCTTT	TRBV5-1	.	14	.	TRBJ1-1
CASSQQQVIRPLHF	TGCGCCAGCAGCCAACAACAGGTTATTCGGCCCCTCCACTTT	TRBV4-1	.	14	few	TRBJ1-6
CASSQHLRVTGLEEQYF	TGCGCCAGCAGCCAACATCTTAGGGTGACAGGATTGGAGGAGCAGTACTTC	TRBV4-3	.	17	.	TRBJ2-7
CASSWTGVNTGELFF	TGTGCCAGTAGTTGGACAGGGGTGAACACCGGGGAGCTGTTTTTT	TRBV19	TRBD1	15	few	TRBJ2-2
CASSSWDRAYEQYF	TGTGCCAGCAGTTCTTGGGACAGGGCCTACGAGCAGTACTTC	TRBV27	TRBD1	14	.	TRBJ2-7
CASSSLGGADTQYF	TGTGCCAGCAGCTCCTTAGGCGGGGCAGATACGCAGTATTTT	TRBV11-2	.	14	.	TRBJ2-3
CASSPPGQPYEKLFF	TGTGCCAGCAGCCCACCGGGTCAGCCCTACGAAAAACTGTTTTTT	TRBV7-9	.	15	.	TRBJ1-4
CASRSMNTEAFF	TGTGCCAGCAGATCAATGAACACTGAAGCTTTCTTT	TRBV7-8	.	12	.	TRBJ1-1
CASSQVRNYGYTF	TGTGCCAGCAGCCAAGTCAGGAACTATGGCTACACCTTC	TRBV3-1/TRBV3-2	.	13	.	TRBJ1-2
CASSLKETQYF	TGTGCCAGCAGCTTGAAAGAGACCCAGTACTTC	TRBV7-2	.	11	.	TRBJ2-5
CASRLGLAGFTDTQYF	TGTGCCAGCAGGTTGGGACTAGCGGGGTTCACAGATACGCAGTATTTT	TRBV5-5	TRBD2	16	.	TRBJ2-3
CASSLSRDRVGETQYF	TGTGCCAGCAGTTTATCTCGGGACAGGGTAGGGGAGACCCAGTACTTC	TRBV27	TRBD1	16	.	TRBJ2-5
CASSGGRNYGYTF	TGTGCCAGCAGTGGGGGGCGTAACTATGGCTACACCTTC	TRBV3-1/TRBV3-2	.	13	.	TRBJ1-2
CASSPRPGDEQYF	TGTGCCAGCTCACCACGGCCGGGCGACGAGCAGTACTTC	TRBV18	.	13	.	TRBJ2-7
CASSLQSSYNSPLHF	TGTGCCAGCAGCCTCCAGAGCTCCTATAATTCACCCCTCCACTTT	TRBV7-2	.	15	.	TRBJ1-6
CASSEAVGGVVDTEAFF	TGTGCCAGCAGTGAAGCGGTTGGGGGCGTGGTGGACACTGAAGCTTTCTTT	TRBV2	.	17	.	TRBJ1-1
CASSASGGWGHNEQFF	TGTGCCAGCAGTGCGAGCGGGGGTTGGGGCCACAATGAGCAGTTCTTC	TRBV25-1	TRBD2	16	few	TRBJ2-1
CASSITEGYGYTF	TGTGCCAGTAGTATAACCGAGGGCTATGGCTACACCTTC	TRBV19	.	13	medium-sized	TRBJ1-2
CASSEGRVAGYTF	TGTGCCAGCTCTGAGGGCAGGGTTGCTGGCTACACCTTC	TRBV28	.	13	.	TRBJ1-2
CASSLGVGDSPLHF	TGTGCCAGCAGCTTAGGGGTCGGGGATTCACCCCTCCACTTT	TRBV13	.	14	.	TRBJ1-6
CASSEGDRATDTQYF	TGTGCCAGCAGTGAAGGGGACAGGGCAACAGATACGCAGTATTTT	TRBV6-4	TRBD1	15	.	TRBJ2-3
CASRSGTGGSSGNQPQHF	TGTGCCAGCAGGAGCGGGACAGGGGGTTCTAGTGGCAATCAGCCCCAGCATTTT	TRBV27	TRBD1	18	once	TRBJ1-5
CASSTGTGSFEKLFF	TGTGCCAGCAGCACAGGGACAGGGTCGTTTGAAAAACTGTTTTTT	TRBV5-5	TRBD1	15	.	TRBJ1-4
CAWRTTGEGGNQPQHF	TGTGCCTGGAGGACGACAGGAGAGGGCGGAAATCAGCCCCAGCATTTT	TRBV30	.	16	.	TRBJ1-5
CASSSTGPSEKLFF	TGTGCCAGCAGCTCGACAGGTCCTAGTGAAAAACTGTTTTTT	TRBV11-2	.	14	.	TRBJ1-4
CASSYDQGQGINEQYF	TGTGCCAGCAGTTACGATCAGGGACAGGGGATAAACGAGCAGTACTTC	TRBV6-2/TRBV6-3	TRBD1	16	.	TRBJ2-7
CSVEPRGLTEAFF	TGCAGCGTTGAACCCCGGGGCCTCACTGAAGCTTTCTTT	TRBV29-1	.	13	.	TRBJ1-1
CSASTRSSAYEQYF	TGCAGTGCTAGTACCCGCTCTTCCGCCTACGAGCAGTACTTC	TRBV20-1	.	14	.	TRBJ2-7
CASSSRGGANVLTF	TGTGCCAGCAGCTCGAGGGGAGGGGCCAACGTCCTGACTTTC	TRBV7-8	.	14	.	TRBJ2-6
CASSSPSSGEATQYF	TGTGCCAGCAGCTCCCCCTCATCAGGGGAAGCGACCCAGTACTTC	TRBV7-6	.	15	once	TRBJ2-5
CASRDSNYEQYF	TGTGCCAGCAGGGACTCGAACTACGAGCAGTACTTC	TRBV2	.	12	.	TRBJ2-7
CASSRGQGANQPQHF	TGTGCCAGCAGCAGGGGGCAGGGAGCCAATCAGCCCCAGCATTTT	TRBV5-5	TRBD1	15	.	TRBJ1-5
CASSRTFGSGNTIYF	TGTGCCAGCAGCCGGACGTTCGGCTCTGGAAACACCATATATTTT	TRBV7-2	.	15	.	TRBJ1-3
CASSLDPGGQVVDTQYF	TGTGCCAGCAGCTTAGATCCGGGGGGCCAGGTGGTCGATACGCAGTATTTT	TRBV7-2	.	17	.	TRBJ2-3
CASRDSVNQPQHF	TGTGCCAGCAGAGACAGCGTAAATCAGCCCCAGCATTTT	TRBV2	.	13	.	TRBJ1-5
CASSRISGAGANVLTF	TGTGCCAGTAGTAGAATTAGCGGGGCTGGGGCCAACGTCCTGACTTTC	TRBV19	TRBD2	16	.	TRBJ2-6
CASSLGTGTGPSSSPLHF	TGTGCCAGCAGCTTAGGGACCGGGACAGGACCCTCTTCTTCACCCCTCCACTTT	TRBV7-9	TRBD1	18	once	TRBJ1-6
CASERITDTQYF	TGTGCCAGCGAGCGGATCACAGATACGCAGTATTTT	TRBV2	.	12	.	TRBJ2-3
CASRPDRADNQPQHF	TGTGCCAGTAGACCTGACAGGGCGGATAATCAGCCCCAGCATTTT	TRBV19	TRBD1	15	.	TRBJ1-5
CASSQAGYEQYF	TGTGCCAGCAGCCAAGCTGGCTACGAGCAGTACTTC	TRBV3-1/TRBV3-2	.	12	.	TRBJ2-7
CASSKGQELNEKLFF	TGTGCCAGCAGTAAAGGACAGGAGCTTAATGAAAAACTGTTTTTT	TRBV6-6	TRBD1	15	.	TRBJ1-4
CASSLDSSNTGELFF	TGTGCCAGCAGCTTGGACAGCTCGAACACCGGGGAGCTGTTTTTT	TRBV5-5	.	15	.	TRBJ2-2
CSAGDSFYGYTF	TGCAGCGCCGGAGACAGCTTCTATGGCTACACCTTC	TRBV29-1	.	12	.	TRBJ1-2
CASSRLLDTQYF	TGCGCCAGCAGCCGTCTACTCGATACGCAGTATTTT	TRBV4-1	.	12	.	TRBJ2-3
CASSVRGGLRTDTQYF	TGTGCCAGCAGCGTAAGAGGCGGGCTGAGGACAGATACGCAGTATTTT	TRBV9	.	16	.	TRBJ2-3
CSARDPPTRYF	TGCAGTGCTAGAGATCCCCCAACCCGGTACTTC	TRBV20-1	.	11	.	TRBJ2-7
CATSRGGTSTDTQYF	TGTGCCACCAGCAGAGGAGGGACTAGCACAGATACGCAGTATTTT	TRBV15	.	15	.	TRBJ2-3
CASSLNGEAFF	TGTGCCAGCAGCTTAAACGGGGAGGCTTTCTTT	TRBV7-9	.	11	.	TRBJ1-1
CASRGLASYNEQFF	TGTGCCAGCAGGGGACTAGCCTCCTACAATGAGCAGTTCTTC	TRBV2	TRBD2	14	.	TRBJ2-1
CASSLPLGGGYGYTF	TGTGCCAGCAGCTTGCCACTAGGGGGCGGCTATGGCTACACCTTC	TRBV7-2	TRBD1	15	.	TRBJ1-2